This passage covers 30 T cell receptor beta chains from one sample sequenced in a study of blood T cells in healthy people across ages. The second PCR ran about 6 to 12 cycles with a sample-barcoded 5' primer and J-beta primers. Each CDR3 protein gets one entry after TCRdb re-called the 5' RACE reads with MiXCR. Of around 1.5 million distinct CDR3 sequences listed, approximately 59% are singletons. Specimen: blood. The receptor set was obtained from a man in his late teens or twenties in good health.

The table lists this clonotype with a count of one. The rearrangement links TRBV5-1 to TRBJ1-1; 7 nucleotides match TRBD1. Germline values: CDR1 SGHRS, CDR2 YFSETQ. The CDR3 length is 14 residues. Trimming took 5 bases from V and 3 from J; bases not matched to a gene: 7. The CDR3 bases are TGCGCCAGCAGATGGGACAGTCCTCACACTGAAGCTTTCTTT. It encodes CASRWDSPHTEAFF.

The V and J genes are TRBV20-1 and TRBJ2-5; D might be TRBD2 (7 bases). The CDR3 has 12 residues. Germline V CDR1 and CDR2: DFQATT, SNEGSKA (reference sequence). The CDR3 sequence: CSARGGQETQYF. The CDR3, as DNA: TGCAGCGCAAGGGGGGGTCAAGAGACCCAGTACTTC.

This clonotype was found many times. The chain links TRBV5-1 to TRBJ2-7; the D is unclear. From germline, CDR1 is SGHRS and CDR2 YFSETQ. The CDR3 contains 14 residues. V was trimmed by 0 bases and J by 0 bases, leaving 7 bases between them. The CDR3 DNA sequence: TGCGCCAGCAGCTTGGCCAGCAGCTCCTACGAGCAGTACTTC. Residues: CASSLASSSYEQYF.

The chain uses TRBV6-6 and TRBJ1-1, with D possibly TRBD1 on 6 matching bases. V was cut by 7 bases and J by 4 bases, with 10 bases left in between. The CDR3 loop spans 12 amino acids. Germline lookup yields CDR1 MNHNY and CDR2 SVGAGI (reference sequence). CDR3 amino acids: CASTGAGTEAFF. The CDR3 bases are TGTGCCAGCACAGGGGCGGGCACTGAAGCTTTCTTT.

This clonotype was seen once. V gene TRBV7-9 combines with J gene TRBJ2-7, with 7 bases identical to TRBD1. This CDR3 has 17 amino acids. V dropped 5 bases and J dropped 1; count of bases not matched to a gene: 14. Germline-derived CDR1 and CDR2 are SEHNR and FQNEAQ (reference sequence). This CDR3 is CASSAYPGTEGSYEQYF. Written as DNA, the CDR3 is TGTGCCAGCAGCGCGTACCCGGGGACAGAGGGATCCTACGAGCAGTACTTC.

The chain is built from TRBV10-3 and TRBJ2-2; D not resolved. V shed 8 bases and J shed 8 bases, with 12 bases lying between them. Germline loops: CDR1 ENHRY, CDR2 SYGVKD. The CDR3 length is 12 residues. The DNA of the CDR3 is TGTGCCATCGGTCAGGAAAAGGGGGAGCTGTTTTTT. Translated: CAIGQEKGELFF.

The chain has TRBV11-2 and TRBJ2-7; 9 positions match TRBD2. V trimming: 3 bases; J trimming: 5 bases; junction bases outside the gene matches: 8. The germline V gene has CDR1 SGHAT and CDR2 FQNNGV. The length of the CDR3 is 15 residues. The CDR3, as DNA: TGTGCCAGCAGCTTGGAGCTAGCGGGGAACAACGAGCAGTACTTC. It translates to CASSLELAGNNEQYF. Combining the CDR3 with reference TRBV11-2 and TRBJ2-7 gives the whole variable domain EAGVAQSPRYKIIEKRQSVAFWCNPISGHATLYWYQQILGQGPKLLIQFQNNGVVDDSQLPKDRFSAERLKGVDSTLKIQPAKLEDSAVYLCASSLELAGNNEQYFGPGTRLTVT.

The DNA for the CDR3 is TGTGCCAGCAGCCCCCCCAGGGTGGCGGGCGAGCAGTACTTC. Translated: CASSPPRVAGEQYF. The chain uses TRBV7-9 and TRBJ2-5; either TRBD1 or TRBD2 may supply D (5 bases each). The J call may be mistaken, given a closer DNA end match to TRBJ2-7. The CDR3 has 14 amino acids. Germline CDR1 is SEHNR and CDR2 is FQNEAQ (reference sequence).

This clonotype was seen a handful of times. This chain joins TRBV5-1 and TRBJ2-7; 7 bases are shared with TRBD1. Germline assignment: CDR1 SGHRS and CDR2 YFSETQ. The CDR3 length is 15 residues. Trimming removed 3 bases from V and 4 bases from J; junction bases left unmatched: 10. CDR3 sequence: CASSSTTGVMYEQYF. In DNA form, the CDR3 reads TGCGCCAGCAGCTCGACAACAGGGGTGATGTACGAGCAGTACTTC. Combining the CDR3 with reference TRBV5-1 and TRBJ2-7 gives the whole variable domain KAGVTQTPRYLIKTRGQQVTLSCSPISGHRSVSWYQQTPGQGLQFLFEYFSETQRNKGNFPGRFSGRQFSNSRSEMNVSTLELGDSALYLCASSSTTGVMYEQYFGPGTRLTVT.

J is TRBJ2-7 and V is TRBV29-1; D tentatively reads TRBD1 or TRBD2 (5 bases each). The germline gives CDR1 SQVTM, CDR2 ANQGSEA. This CDR3 is 15 amino acids long. V shed 4 bases and J shed 2 bases, with 18 bases lying between them. CDR3 region: CSVGPGTGKTYEQYF. The CDR3 DNA is TGCAGCGTTGGCCCCGGGACGGGTAAGACCTACGAGCAGTACTTC.

This chain joins TRBV27 and TRBJ2-2; D call uncertain. This CDR3 has 14 amino acids. Trimming took 5 bases from V and 1 from J, leaving 8 bases between them. Germline CDR1 reads MNHEY; CDR2 reads SMNVEV (reference sequence). CDR3: CASSVWGNTGELFF. CDR3 DNA: TGTGCCAGCAGTGTATGGGGGAACACCGGGGAGCTGTTTTTT.

As to this clonotype: At one of its ends the junction is not consistent with the germline gene, which may arise from a read error. J is TRBJ2-1 and V is TRBV12-3 or TRBV12-4; 8 positions agree with TRBD2. CDR3 length: 17 residues. CDR3 sequence: CASGLAFLAGSDNEQFF. The CDR3 nucleotides are TGTGCCAGCGGTTTAGCGTTCCTAGCGGGTAGCGACAATGAGCAGTTCTTC.

The rearrangement uses TRBV7-9 and TRBJ1-1, with TRBD1 matching over 7 bases. V lost 5 bases and J lost 0; bases outside the gene matches: 6. There are 15 residues in the CDR3. Germline V CDR1 and CDR2: SEHNR, FQNEAQ (reference sequence). The CDR3 sequence is CASSRLGGLNTEAFF. The CDR3 nucleotides are TGTGCCAGCAGCCGGCTAGGGGGCCTGAACACTGAAGCTTTCTTT.

This chain uses TRBV20-1 with TRBJ1-4; D might be TRBD1 (6 bases). This CDR3 has 16 residues. V lost 2 bases to trimming and J lost 7 bases, with 20 bases between them. Germline assignment: CDR1 DFQATT and CDR2 SNEGSKA (reference sequence). The CDR3 nucleotides read TGCAGTGCTAGAAATGTCCCCGGGGGGCGCTTTGAAAAACTGTTTTTT. It translates to CSARNVPGGRFEKLFF.

In its sample, this clonotype was seen a few times. V is TRBV28 and J is TRBJ2-7; possibly TRBD1 for D (6 bases). The CDR3 has 13 residues. The germline gives CDR1 MDHEN, CDR2 SYDVKM. Trimming took 5 bases from V and 3 from J, leaving 11 bases between them. CDR3 loop: CASSKGHLYEQYF. The CDR3 DNA reads TGTGCCAGCAGTAAGGGACACCTCTACGAGCAGTACTTC.

The chain employs TRBV11-2 and TRBJ2-7, with no clear D. The V end lost 10 bases, the J end lost 7 bases, and 11 bases lay between the germline ends. This CDR3 spans 10 amino acids. Germline-derived CDR1 and CDR2 are SGHAT and FQNNGV. The CDR3 sequence: CATRGVEQYF. Written as DNA, the CDR3 is TGTGCCACCCGTGGTGTGGAGCAGTACTTC.

The chain links TRBV20-1 to TRBJ2-2, with D possibly being TRBD2 (6 bases). Trimming took 1 base from V and 5 from J, leaving 14 bases between them. Germline CDR1 DFQATT, CDR2 SNEGSKA (reference sequence). This CDR3 is 15 amino acids long. The CDR3: CSARARRARTGELFF. The CDR3 DNA sequence: TGCAGTGCTAGAGCCCGGAGGGCCAGGACCGGGGAGCTGTTTTTT.

The chain is built from TRBV20-1 and TRBJ2-5; no clear D gene. V gave up 4 bases and J gave up 5 bases, with 20 bases separating them. CDR1 is DFQATT, CDR2 SNEGSKA, per germline (reference sequence). This CDR3 is built from 15 residues. CDR3 sequence (DNA): TGCAGTGCTATAGGGTTATTAAATCAACGGGAGACCCAGTACTTC. Translating it yields CSAIGLLNQRETQYF.

This chain connects TRBV29-1 to TRBJ2-1, with D perhaps matching TRBD2 (6 bases). V was cut by 5 bases and J by 8 bases, with 16 bases left in between. The CDR3 loop spans 13 amino acids. CDR1 is SQVTM and CDR2 is ANQGSEA in the germline V gene. The chain's CDR3 is CSVNRESSDEQFF. CDR3 bases: TGCAGCGTTAACCGGGAGAGTTCAGATGAGCAGTTCTTC.

The genes are TRBV6-2 or TRBV6-3 and TRBJ2-7; the match to TRBD2 covers 8 bases. Per germline, CDR1 MNHEY and CDR2 SVGEGT. The CDR3 sequence is 15 residues long. Germline trimming cut 7 bases from V and 3 bases from J; bases unmatched to any gene: 11. Here the CDR3 DNA reads TGTGCCAGCACTGTAACCGGGACTAGACACTACGAGCAGTACTTC. Translated: CASTVTGTRHYEQYF.

This clonotype has just a few counts. The CDR3 region has the DNA TGTGCCAGCAGCTTAATGGTAGCGGGGCAGTACTTC. This codes for CASSLMVAGQYF. The J gene is TRBJ2-4, the V gene TRBV7-9; TRBD2 matches at 8 bases. CDR3 length equals 12 residues. With V trimmed by 2 bases and J by 13 bases, 4 bases remained unmatched. Germline V lookup: CDR1 SEHNR, CDR2 FQNEAQ (reference sequence).

The chain carries TRBV28 and TRBJ1-2; maybe TRBD1 (5 bases). The CDR3 has 14 residues. V lost 6 bases to trimming and J lost 3 bases, with 14 bases between them. The germline gives CDR1 MDHEN, CDR2 SYDVKM. The CDR3 DNA sequence: TGTGCCAGCAGAATGAGGGGCGGAGACTATGGCTACACCTTC. Protein: CASRMRGGDYGYTF.

This clonotype was seen more than once but under ten times. V usage is TRBV6-2 or TRBV6-3 and J usage is TRBJ1-1; TRBD1 might be the D (5 bases). The CDR3 length is 12 residues. Trimming removed 8 bases at V and 3 bases at J, with 10 bases between. The germline V gene encodes CDR1 MNHEY and CDR2 SVGEGT. CDR3 bases: TGTGCCAGCCGGGACGGATACACTGAAGCTTTCTTT. The encoded protein is CASRDGYTEAFF.

The chain is built from TRBV7-9 and TRBJ2-3; 9 bases are a match to TRBD2. Per germline, CDR1 SEHNR and CDR2 FQNEAQ (reference sequence). The CDR3 spans 18 residues. The V segment lost 7 bases and the J segment 1 base; nucleotides outside the gene matches: 15. CDR3 sequence reads: CASTIFRAASGGTDTQYF. DNA of the CDR3: TGTGCCAGCACCATTTTCAGGGCGGCTAGCGGGGGCACAGATACGCAGTATTTT.

This CDR3 is CASSYLTGGKNTEAFF. In DNA, the CDR3 is TGTGCCAGCAGTTACTTAACAGGGGGCAAGAACACTGAAGCTTTCTTT. This chain connects TRBV6-5 to TRBJ1-1, with 9 bases identical to TRBD1. J was trimmed by 1 base and V by 1 base; bases with no gene match: 4. This CDR3 comprises 16 residues. The germline V gene encodes CDR1 MNHEY and CDR2 SVGAGI.

The rearrangement joins TRBV2 to TRBJ2-5; possibly TRBD2 for D (5 bases). The J call may not be correct, given that the DNA end is closer to TRBJ2-7. Germline CDR1 is SNHLY and CDR2 is FYNNEI. This CDR3 has 13 residues. CDR3 region: CASSEARGHEQYF. DNA of the CDR3: TGTGCCAGCAGTGAAGCTCGGGGTCACGAGCAGTACTTC.

The chain combines TRBV4-2 with TRBJ2-3; 8 nucleotides line up with TRBD2. V gave up 0 bases and J gave up 2 bases; unmatched junction bases: 7. The germline gives CDR1 LGHNA, CDR2 YNFKEQ. The CDR3 is made up of 17 amino acids. The chain's CDR3 is CASSQDPGGGYTDTQYF. The DNA for the CDR3 is TGTGCCAGCAGCCAAGATCCGGGCGGGGGGTACACAGATACGCAGTATTTT.

This chain connects TRBV4-1 to TRBJ2-2; no reliable D call. V dropped 5 bases and J dropped 7 bases, with 11 bases sitting between them. Per germline, CDR1 MGHRA and CDR2 YSYEKL. This CDR3 comprises 13 residues. Here the CDR3 reads CASSTRPGGELFF. DNA for the CDR3: TGCGCCAGCAGCACCCGCCCGGGCGGGGAGCTGTTTTTT.

This clonotype was observed a handful of times. The CDR3 is CSYGLWEAHEQYF. Here the CDR3 DNA reads TGCAGCTATGGCCTCTGGGAAGCACACGAGCAGTACTTC. This chain links TRBV29-1 with TRBJ2-7; D remains unclear. Germline assignment: CDR1 SQVTM and CDR2 ANQGSEA. The CDR3 totals 13 residues. Trimming pared 8 bases from V and 5 bases from J, leaving 19 bases between.

The V gene is TRBV3-1, the J gene TRBJ1-2; 11 bases fit TRBD1. The CDR3 is made up of 15 amino acids. The V segment lost 2 bases and the J segment 7 bases; nucleotides outside the gene matches: 6. Germline-derived CDR1 and CDR2 are LGHDT and YNNKEL (reference sequence). The CDR3 bases are TGTGCCAGCAGCCAACCAGGACAGGGGGCGGGTGGCTACACCTTC. Residues: CASSQPGQGAGGYTF. The full variable domain, in which reference TRBV3-1 and TRBJ1-2 provide the parts outside the CDR3, is DTAVSQTPKYLVTQMGNDKSIKCEQNLGHDTMYWYKQDSKKFLKIMFSYNNKELIINETVPNRFSPKSPDKAHLNLHINSLELGDSAVYFCASSQPGQGAGGYTFGSGTRLTVV.